This TCR beta chain stems from a study of PD-1 blockade in classical Hodgkin lymphoma. The germline V gene encodes CDR1 SGHNT and CDR2 YENEEA. V shed 1 base and J shed 10 bases, with 14 bases lying between them. The CDR3 loop spans 14 amino acids. Assay: immunoSEQ multiplex PCR; the TCRdb copy retains only in-frame clones and omits some. Of 20,000 to 30,000 clones listed, 81% are singletons. Turning to this clone: The antigen remains unidentified.

No patient escaped relapse after autologous stem cell transplantation, and brentuximab vedotin exposure varied. Best responses included complete response and partial response; otherwise, the best response was progressive disease. Study-wide points: Complete responders entered with baseline diversity on par with newly diagnosed patients, the results showed.

The receptor was derived from a human donor with classical Hodgkin lymphoma. The chain employs TRBV11-3 and TRBJ2-1; D is possibly TRBD1 (6 bases). The source was peripheral blood mononuclear cells (PBMCs), collected before the second cycle of nivolumab. CDR3 residues: CASSLGYTGTEQFF. The DNA for the CDR3 is TGTGCCAGCAGCTTAGGTTATACCGGGACAGAGCAGTTCTTC.